A selection of T cell receptor beta chains follows, all from one sample in a study of beta chain features in type 1 diabetes. Libraries were prepared by immunoSEQ multiplex PCR; TCRdb keeps only in-frame clonotypes and omits some of them. The table records about 150,000 clones, around 10% of them present only once. Sequencing was done on a sample of central memory CD4+ T cells from blood. These receptors were taken from a young man in good health. Both conserved end residues are part of each CDR3. The order of the fields is V gene, J gene, CDR3 length, CDR3 protein.

v_call: TRBV19; j_call: TRBJ2-4; cdr3_length: 14; cdr3_aa: CASSIWDRGNIQYF
v_call: TRBV7-9; j_call: TRBJ1-2; cdr3_length: 15; cdr3_aa: CASSWQGRDSYGYTF
v_call: TRBV29-1; j_call: TRBJ2-3; cdr3_length: 10; cdr3_aa: CSAGTDTQYF
v_call: TRBV29-1; j_call: TRBJ2-7; cdr3_length: 15; cdr3_aa: CSVEGSSVSDYEQYF
v_call: TRBV29-1; j_call: TRBJ2-2; cdr3_length: 13; cdr3_aa: CSVEPSNTGELFF
v_call: TRBV5-6; j_call: TRBJ2-5; cdr3_length: 15; cdr3_aa: CASSLVGTGQETQYF
v_call: TRBV15; j_call: TRBJ1-1; cdr3_length: 15; cdr3_aa: CATSRDPGPGTEAFF
v_call: TRBV7-9; j_call: TRBJ2-2; cdr3_length: 15; cdr3_aa: CASNPPGLVTGELFF
v_call: TRBV11-1; j_call: TRBJ2-7; cdr3_length: 14; cdr3_aa: CASSYRDRGDEQYF
v_call: TRBV6-5; j_call: TRBJ2-5; cdr3_length: 13; cdr3_aa: CASLIRYQETQYF
v_call: TRBV5-6; j_call: TRBJ1-1; cdr3_length: 14; cdr3_aa: CASSSQNMNTEAFF
v_call: TRBV4-3; j_call: TRBJ2-7; cdr3_length: 15; cdr3_aa: CASSQTSKSSYEQYF
v_call: TRBV2; j_call: TRBJ2-4; cdr3_length: 11; cdr3_aa: CASSYQNIQYF
v_call: TRBV7-2; j_call: TRBJ2-7; cdr3_length: 16; cdr3_aa: CASSLGRLAGGYEQYF
v_call: TRBV15; j_call: TRBJ1-5; cdr3_length: 14; cdr3_aa: CATSRDRQAQPQHF
v_call: TRBV7-2; j_call: TRBJ2-2; cdr3_length: 14; cdr3_aa: CASSLEAGRRELFF
v_call: TRBV7-2; j_call: TRBJ2-2; cdr3_length: 16; cdr3_aa: CASSLALAGAGGELFF
v_call: TRBV18; j_call: TRBJ2-3; cdr3_length: 14; cdr3_aa: CASSPPENTDTQYF
v_call: TRBV10-3; j_call: TRBJ2-3; cdr3_length: 13; cdr3_aa: CAISLATRDTQYF
v_call: TRBV28; j_call: TRBJ2-4; cdr3_length: 14; cdr3_aa: CASNTGQGRNIQYF
v_call: TRBV5-4; j_call: TRBJ2-7; cdr3_length: 13; cdr3_aa: CASSLPAGREQYF
v_call: TRBV13; j_call: TRBJ2-4; cdr3_length: 12; cdr3_aa: CASSEAKNIQYF
v_call: TRBV2; j_call: TRBJ2-7; cdr3_length: 14; cdr3_aa: CASSPLSGIYEQYF
v_call: TRBV5-1; j_call: TRBJ2-2; cdr3_length: 13; cdr3_aa: CASSGIGSGELFF
v_call: TRBV28; j_call: TRBJ2-3; cdr3_length: 14; cdr3_aa: CASSSLGSKDTQYF
v_call: TRBV29-1; j_call: TRBJ2-3; cdr3_length: 14; cdr3_aa: CSVLAGGPGDTQYF
v_call: TRBV30; j_call: TRBJ2-7; cdr3_length: 11; cdr3_aa: CAWSQIYEQYF
v_call: TRBV20-1; j_call: TRBJ2-5; cdr3_length: 11; cdr3_aa: CSASIQETQYF
v_call: TRBV28; j_call: TRBJ2-7; cdr3_length: 13; cdr3_aa: CASRTGGSDEQYF
v_call: TRBV6-6; j_call: TRBJ2-7; cdr3_length: 14; cdr3_aa: CASTQSGRNYEQYF
v_call: TRBV4-1; j_call: TRBJ1-1; cdr3_length: 13; cdr3_aa: CASSQQGVNQAFF
v_call: TRBV7-9; j_call: TRBJ1-1; cdr3_length: 15; cdr3_aa: CASSFTSNGAPEAFF
v_call: TRBV9; j_call: TRBJ1-1; cdr3_length: 17; cdr3_aa: CASSVATGIRKDTEAFF
v_call: TRBV12-2; j_call: TRBJ2-3; cdr3_length: 16; cdr3_aa: CASRFMGARGTDTQYF
v_call: TRBV6-6; j_call: TRBJ1-1; cdr3_length: 14; cdr3_aa: CASSYESGFTEAFF
v_call: TRBV28; j_call: TRBJ2-1; cdr3_length: 15; cdr3_aa: CASRIRTSDNNEQFF
v_call: TRBV28; j_call: TRBJ2-7; cdr3_length: 13; cdr3_aa: CASSLPPYYEQYF
v_call: TRBV4-3; j_call: TRBJ2-1; cdr3_length: 16; cdr3_aa: CASSQSGALIYNEQFF
v_call: TRBV4-1; j_call: TRBJ1-5; cdr3_length: 15; cdr3_aa: CASSQEPRGHQPQHF
v_call: TRBV18; j_call: TRBJ2-7; cdr3_length: 13; cdr3_aa: CASAGTGVREQYF
v_call: TRBV7-9; j_call: TRBJ2-1; cdr3_length: 14; cdr3_aa: CASSWPGVYNEQFF
v_call: TRBV29-1; j_call: TRBJ2-3; cdr3_length: 11; cdr3_aa: CSVERADTQYF
v_call: TRBV7-2; j_call: TRBJ2-1; cdr3_length: 14; cdr3_aa: CASSLSSVRDEQFF
v_call: TRBV19; j_call: TRBJ2-6; cdr3_length: 15; cdr3_aa: CASSTGNSGANVLTF
v_call: TRBV28; j_call: TRBJ2-2; cdr3_length: 15; cdr3_aa: CASTPGHRNTGELFF
v_call: TRBV29-1; j_call: TRBJ1-5; cdr3_length: 15; cdr3_aa: CSVIAGTGGGQPQHF
v_call: TRBV29-1; j_call: TRBJ1-1; cdr3_length: 12; cdr3_aa: CSGGPLNTEAFF
v_call: TRBV5-4; j_call: TRBJ2-4; cdr3_length: 17; cdr3_aa: CASSLPRTQTTKNIQYF
v_call: TRBV5-1; j_call: TRBJ2-1; cdr3_length: 14; cdr3_aa: CASSLEGRVNEQFF
v_call: TRBV29-1; j_call: TRBJ2-3; cdr3_length: 14; cdr3_aa: CSVESSGGTDTQYF
v_call: TRBV7-9; j_call: TRBJ1-4; cdr3_length: 15; cdr3_aa: CASSLTGANFEKLFF
v_call: TRBV30; j_call: TRBJ1-6; cdr3_length: 15; cdr3_aa: CAWKGPGQINSPLHF
v_call: TRBV28; j_call: TRBJ2-7; cdr3_length: 12; cdr3_aa: CASSPGHYEQYF